This T cell receptor (beta chain) was observed in a study of T cell responses to AZD1222 COVID-19 vaccine. General study findings and limits: The study reported that nearly half of spike-specific TCRs target unmutated variant regions. At baseline, seropositivity was found in only a handful of AZD1222 recipients. Donors were largely white British and mainly female; clonal diversity was possibly underestimated.

TCRdb keeps only in-frame clones here, not all; method: immunoSEQ multiplex PCR. The data show approximately 89,000 clones, 86% seen once. Germline CDR1 SGHVS, CDR2 FNYEAQ. V dropped 10 bases and J dropped 0; count of bases not matched to a gene: 9. The CDR3 extends over 16 amino acids. Details on this clone: The target antigen is unknown.

V usage is TRBV7-6 and J usage is TRBJ1-3, with TRBD1 matching over 10 bases. The input for sequencing was peripheral blood, taken 28 days after the second AZD1222 dose. This TCR was recovered from an adult who received the AZD1222 COVID-19 vaccine. The CDR3 DNA reads as TGTGCCAACCCGGGACAGGGGTTTTACTCTGGAAACACCATATATTTT. Translating gives CANPGQGFYSGNTIYF.